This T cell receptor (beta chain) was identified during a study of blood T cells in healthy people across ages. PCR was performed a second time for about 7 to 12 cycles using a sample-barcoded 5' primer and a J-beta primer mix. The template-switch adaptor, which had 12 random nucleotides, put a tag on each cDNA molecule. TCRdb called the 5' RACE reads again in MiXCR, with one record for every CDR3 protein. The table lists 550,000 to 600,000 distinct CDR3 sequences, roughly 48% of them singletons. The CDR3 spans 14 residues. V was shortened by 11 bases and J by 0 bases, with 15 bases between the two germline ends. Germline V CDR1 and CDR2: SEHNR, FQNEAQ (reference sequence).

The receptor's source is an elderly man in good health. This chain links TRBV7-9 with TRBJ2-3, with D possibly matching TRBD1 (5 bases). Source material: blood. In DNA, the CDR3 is TGTGCCGTCGGCCGCAGGGCTAGCACAGATACGCAGTATTTT. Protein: CAVGRRASTDTQYF.